A few counts support the clone carrying this T cell receptor beta chain. The data were obtained in a study of T cell changes during pregnancy in multiple sclerosis. TCRdb's table, derived via immunoSEQ multiplex PCR, lists solely in-frame clones and lacks some. The table has 58,000 or so clones, about nine tenths seen once; the top ten hold around 0.4%. This CDR3 is built from 15 residues. The germline CDR1 and CDR2 sequences are SGHRS and YFSETQ. Trimming at V came to 0 bases and at J to 8 bases, leaving 8 bases not matched to a gene. The source was CD4+ T cells from peripheral blood mononuclear cells, collected in the third trimester of pregnancy. This chain uses TRBV5-1 with TRBJ1-2; TRBD1 matches at 9 bases. The TCR originated in a female donor with multiple sclerosis, enrolled in a pregnancy study. CDR3 sequence (DNA): TGCGCCAGCAGCTTGGTCGGGGACAGGGTCGGCGGCTACACCTTC. Translation gives CASSLVGDRVGGYTF.